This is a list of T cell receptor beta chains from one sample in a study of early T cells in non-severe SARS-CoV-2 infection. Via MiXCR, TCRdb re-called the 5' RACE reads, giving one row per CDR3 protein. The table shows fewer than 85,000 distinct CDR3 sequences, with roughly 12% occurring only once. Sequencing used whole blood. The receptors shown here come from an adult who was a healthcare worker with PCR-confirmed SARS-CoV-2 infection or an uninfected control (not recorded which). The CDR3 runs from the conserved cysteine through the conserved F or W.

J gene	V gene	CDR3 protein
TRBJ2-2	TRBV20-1	CSARDRARTTGELFF
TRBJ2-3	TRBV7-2	CASIEVAGGPDTQYF
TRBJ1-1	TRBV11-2	CASSLALANTEAFF
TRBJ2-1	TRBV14	CASSHRGQGAYNEQFF
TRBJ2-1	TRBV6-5	CASRQRGGASYNEQFF
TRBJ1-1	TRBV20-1	CSARDQPGLRTEAFF
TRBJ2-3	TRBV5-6	CASSYRQGGARDTQYF
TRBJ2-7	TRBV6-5	CASSSQRGGEQYF
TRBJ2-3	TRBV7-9	CASSLDSPDTQYF
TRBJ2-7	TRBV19	CASGSGTGVDEQYF
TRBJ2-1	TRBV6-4	CASSDETSAEQFF
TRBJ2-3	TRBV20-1	CSASSGPDTQYF
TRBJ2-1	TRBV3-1	CASSQDRSDRDEQFF
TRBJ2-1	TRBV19	CASTTSSYNEQFF
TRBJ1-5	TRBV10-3	CATRGGDPGSQPQHF
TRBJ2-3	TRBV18	CASSSGGNTQYF
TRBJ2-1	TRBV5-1	CASSLAASSYNEQFF
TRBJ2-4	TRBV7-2	CASSRGKGSIAKNIQYF
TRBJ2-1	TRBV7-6	CASSSGQSSYNEQFF
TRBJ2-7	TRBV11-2	CASSLKSPAINFYEQYF
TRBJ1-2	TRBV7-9	CASSPGDSWTTDGYTF
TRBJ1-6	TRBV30	CAWDGQGAYNSPLHF
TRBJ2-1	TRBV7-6	CASSLETSGSRNEQFF
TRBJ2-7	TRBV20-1	CSFLSSGSFGEQYF
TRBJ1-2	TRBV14	CASSQRGTELWRGYTF
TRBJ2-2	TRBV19	CASRVKGNTGELFF
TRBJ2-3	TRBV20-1	CSATLAGSTDTQYF
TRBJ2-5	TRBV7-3	CASSLLRGETQYF
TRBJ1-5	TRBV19	CASSIGLQGTHQPQHF
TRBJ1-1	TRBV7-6	CASSLDGERSTEAFF
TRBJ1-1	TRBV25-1	CASRRAGMDTEAFF
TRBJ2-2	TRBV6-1	CASTGAETGELFF
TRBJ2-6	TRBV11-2	CASSVTWNSGANVLTF
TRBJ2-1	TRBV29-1	CSVELRYNEQFF
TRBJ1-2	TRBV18	CASSQTGNYGYTF
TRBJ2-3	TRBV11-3	CASSLGRRSTDTQYF
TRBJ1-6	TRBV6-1	CASSERGQGTNSPLHF
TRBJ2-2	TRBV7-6	CASRPSPGLAGVGELFF
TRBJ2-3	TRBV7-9	CASLASLRPDTQYF
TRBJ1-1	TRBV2	CASTLSLGVLKNTEAFF